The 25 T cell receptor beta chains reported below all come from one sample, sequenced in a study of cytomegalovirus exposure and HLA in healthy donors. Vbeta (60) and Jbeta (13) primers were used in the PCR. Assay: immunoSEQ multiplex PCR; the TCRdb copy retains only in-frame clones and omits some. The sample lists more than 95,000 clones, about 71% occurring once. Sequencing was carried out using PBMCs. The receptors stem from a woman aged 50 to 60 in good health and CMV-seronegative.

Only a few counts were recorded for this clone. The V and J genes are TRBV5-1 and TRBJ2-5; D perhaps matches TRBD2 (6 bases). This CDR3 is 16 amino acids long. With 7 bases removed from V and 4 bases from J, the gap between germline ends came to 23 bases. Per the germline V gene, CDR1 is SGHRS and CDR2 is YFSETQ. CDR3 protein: CASRREPHQTLETQYF. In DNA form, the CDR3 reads TGCGCCAGCCGGAGGGAACCCCACCAAACGCTAGAGACCCAGTACTTC.

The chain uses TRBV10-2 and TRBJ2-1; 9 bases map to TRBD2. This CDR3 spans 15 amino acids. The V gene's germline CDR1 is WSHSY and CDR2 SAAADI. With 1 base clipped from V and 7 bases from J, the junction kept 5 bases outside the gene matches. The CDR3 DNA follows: TGCGCCAGCAGTGAGTGGACTAGCGCGATTAATGAGCAGTTCTTC. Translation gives CASSEWTSAINEQFF.

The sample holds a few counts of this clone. CDR3 region: CASLPSNGSSGLTSTDTQYF. The CDR3 DNA follows: TGTGCCTCTCTACCCAGCAATGGGTCTAGCGGGTTGACTAGCACAGATACGCAGTATTTT. The chain links TRBV30 to TRBJ2-3, with TRBD2 matching 8 bases. The CDR3 extends over 20 amino acids. V lost 7 bases to trimming and J lost 0 bases; unmatched junction nucleotides: 24. CDR1 and CDR2 from the germline V gene are GTSNPN and SVGIG (reference sequence).

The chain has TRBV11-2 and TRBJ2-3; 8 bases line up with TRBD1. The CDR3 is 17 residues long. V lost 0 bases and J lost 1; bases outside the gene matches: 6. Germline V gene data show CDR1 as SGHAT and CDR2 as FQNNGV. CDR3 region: CASSLDRGQVRTDTQYF. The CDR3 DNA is TGTGCCAGCAGCTTAGATCGGGGACAGGTCCGCACAGATACGCAGTATTTT.

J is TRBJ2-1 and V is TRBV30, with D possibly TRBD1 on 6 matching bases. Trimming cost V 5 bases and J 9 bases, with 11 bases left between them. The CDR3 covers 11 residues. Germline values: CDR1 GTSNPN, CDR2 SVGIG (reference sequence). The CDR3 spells CAWGAGAEQFF. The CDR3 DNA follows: TGTGCCTGGGGGGCAGGGGCTGAGCAGTTCTTC.

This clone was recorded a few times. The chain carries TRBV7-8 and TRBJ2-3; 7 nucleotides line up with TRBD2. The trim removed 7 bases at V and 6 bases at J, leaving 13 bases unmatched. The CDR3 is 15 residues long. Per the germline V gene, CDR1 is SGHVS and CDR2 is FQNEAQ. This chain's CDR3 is CASTLRRGSKDTQYF. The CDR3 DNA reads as TGTGCCAGCACCCTCAGACGCGGGAGTAAGGATACGCAGTATTTT.

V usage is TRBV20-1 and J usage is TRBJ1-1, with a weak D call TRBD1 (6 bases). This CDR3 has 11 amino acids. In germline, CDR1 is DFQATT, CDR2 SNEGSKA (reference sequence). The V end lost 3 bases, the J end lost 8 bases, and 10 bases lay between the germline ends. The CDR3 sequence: CSARVTGEAFF. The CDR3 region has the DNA TGCAGTGCTAGGGTAACAGGGGAAGCTTTCTTT.

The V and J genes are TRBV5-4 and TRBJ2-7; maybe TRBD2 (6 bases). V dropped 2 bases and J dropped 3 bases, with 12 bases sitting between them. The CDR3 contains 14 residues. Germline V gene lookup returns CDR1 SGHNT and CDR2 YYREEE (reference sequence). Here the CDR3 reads CASSLAGFLYEQYF. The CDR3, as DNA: TGTGCCAGCAGCTTAGCGGGTTTCCTCTACGAGCAGTACTTC.

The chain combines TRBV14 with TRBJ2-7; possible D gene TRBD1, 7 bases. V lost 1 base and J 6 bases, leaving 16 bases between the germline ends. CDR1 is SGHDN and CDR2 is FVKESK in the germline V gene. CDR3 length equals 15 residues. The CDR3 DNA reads TGTGCCAGCAGCCAAGCCGCAGGGGGGACTCGCGAGCAGTACTTC. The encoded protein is CASSQAAGGTREQYF. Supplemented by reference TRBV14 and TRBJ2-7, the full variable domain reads EAGVTQFPSHSVIEKGQTVTLRCDPISGHDNLYWYRRVMGKEIKFLLHFVKESKQDESGMPNNRFLAERTGGTYSTLKVQPAELEDSGVYFCASSQAAGGTREQYFGPGTRLTVT.

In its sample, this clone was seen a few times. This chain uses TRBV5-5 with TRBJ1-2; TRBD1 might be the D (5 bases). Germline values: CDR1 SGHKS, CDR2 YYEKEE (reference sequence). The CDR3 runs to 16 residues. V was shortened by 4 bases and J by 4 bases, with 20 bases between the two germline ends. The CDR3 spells CASSPGTPIKVYGYTF. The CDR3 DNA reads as TGTGCCAGCAGCCCCGGGACTCCCATTAAGGTCTATGGCTACACCTTC.

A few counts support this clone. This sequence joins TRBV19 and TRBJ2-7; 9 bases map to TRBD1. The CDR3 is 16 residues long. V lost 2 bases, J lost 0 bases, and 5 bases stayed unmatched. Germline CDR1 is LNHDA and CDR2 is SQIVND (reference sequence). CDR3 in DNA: TGTGCCAGTAGTATAACATCGACAGGGGGCTCCTACGAGCAGTACTTC. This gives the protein CASSITSTGGSYEQYF. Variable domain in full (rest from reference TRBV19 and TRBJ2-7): DGGITQSPKYLFRKEGQNVTLSCEQNLNHDAMYWYRQDPGQGLRLIYYSQIVNDFQKGDIAEGYSVSREKKESFPLTVTSAQKNPTAFYLCASSITSTGGSYEQYFGPGTRLTVT.

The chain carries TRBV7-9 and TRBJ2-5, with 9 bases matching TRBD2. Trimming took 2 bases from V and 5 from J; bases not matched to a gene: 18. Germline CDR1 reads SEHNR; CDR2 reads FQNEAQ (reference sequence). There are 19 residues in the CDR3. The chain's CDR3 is CASSLRGLRQREVRETQYF. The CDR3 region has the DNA TGTGCCAGCAGCTTAAGGGGACTCCGCCAGCGGGAGGTTAGGGAGACCCAGTACTTC.

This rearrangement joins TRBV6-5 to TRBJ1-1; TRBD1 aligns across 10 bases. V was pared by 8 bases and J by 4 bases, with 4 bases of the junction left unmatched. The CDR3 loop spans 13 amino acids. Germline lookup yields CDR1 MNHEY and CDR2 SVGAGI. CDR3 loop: CASRQGAGTEAFF. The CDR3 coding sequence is TGTGCCAGCCGACAGGGGGCAGGCACTGAAGCTTTCTTT.

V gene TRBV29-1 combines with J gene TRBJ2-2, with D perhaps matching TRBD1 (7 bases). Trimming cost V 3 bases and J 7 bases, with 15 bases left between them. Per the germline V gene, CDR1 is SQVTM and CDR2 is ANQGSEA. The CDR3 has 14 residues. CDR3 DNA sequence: TGCAGCGTTGATCCCGGGACAGCGGGCGGGGAGCTGTTTTTT. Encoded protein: CSVDPGTAGGELFF.

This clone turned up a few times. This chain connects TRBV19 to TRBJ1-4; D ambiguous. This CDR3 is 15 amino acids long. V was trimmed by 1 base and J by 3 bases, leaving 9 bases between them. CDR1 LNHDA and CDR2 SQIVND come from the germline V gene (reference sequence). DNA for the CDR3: TGTGCCAGTAGTATAGTTGGGAGTTCTAATGAAAAACTGTTTTTT. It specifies CASSIVGSSNEKLFF.

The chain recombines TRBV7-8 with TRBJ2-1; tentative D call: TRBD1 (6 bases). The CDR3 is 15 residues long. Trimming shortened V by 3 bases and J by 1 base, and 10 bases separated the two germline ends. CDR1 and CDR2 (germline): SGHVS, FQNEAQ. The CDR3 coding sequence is TGTGCCAGCAGCTTTCCGGGACAATCCTACAATGAGCAGTTCTTC. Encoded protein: CASSFPGQSYNEQFF.

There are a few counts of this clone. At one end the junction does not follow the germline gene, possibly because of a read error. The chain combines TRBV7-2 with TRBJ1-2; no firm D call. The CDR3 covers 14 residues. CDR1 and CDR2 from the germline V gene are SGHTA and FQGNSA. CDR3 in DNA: TGTGCCAGCAGCTTAGCGCCAGGCCTCTATGACTACACCTTC. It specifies CASSLAPGLYDYTF.

The chain's CDR3 is CASSLGREQYF. CDR3 in DNA: TGTGCCAGCAGCTTGGGTAGAGAGCAGTACTTC. The chain links TRBV5-5 to TRBJ2-7; no clear D gene. CDR1 is SGHKS and CDR2 is YYEKEE in the germline V gene (reference sequence). With 0 bases removed from V and 7 bases from J, the gap between germline ends came to 5 bases. There are 11 residues in the CDR3.

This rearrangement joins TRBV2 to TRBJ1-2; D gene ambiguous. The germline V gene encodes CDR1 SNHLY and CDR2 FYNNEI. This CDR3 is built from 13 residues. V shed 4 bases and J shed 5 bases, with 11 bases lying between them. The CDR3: CASSAGEAYGYTF. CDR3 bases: TGTGCCAGCAGTGCCGGGGAGGCGTATGGCTACACCTTC.

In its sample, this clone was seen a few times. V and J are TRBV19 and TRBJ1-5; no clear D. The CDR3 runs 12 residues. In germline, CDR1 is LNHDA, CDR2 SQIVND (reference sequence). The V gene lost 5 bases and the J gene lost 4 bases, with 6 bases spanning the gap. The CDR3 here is CASSPQNQPQHF. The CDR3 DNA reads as TGTGCCAGTAGTCCCCAAAATCAGCCCCAGCATTTT. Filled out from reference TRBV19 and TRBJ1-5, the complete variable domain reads DGGITQSPKYLFRKEGQNVTLSCEQNLNHDAMYWYRQDPGQGLRLIYYSQIVNDFQKGDIAEGYSVSREKKESFPLTVTSAQKNPTAFYLCASSPQNQPQHFGDGTRLSIL.

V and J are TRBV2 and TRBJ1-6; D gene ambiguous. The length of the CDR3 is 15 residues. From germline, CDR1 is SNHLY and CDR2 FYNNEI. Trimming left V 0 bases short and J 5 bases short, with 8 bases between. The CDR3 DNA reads TGTGCCAGCAGTGAAGCCCAGGAAAATAATTCACCCCTCCACTTT. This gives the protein CASSEAQENNSPLHF.

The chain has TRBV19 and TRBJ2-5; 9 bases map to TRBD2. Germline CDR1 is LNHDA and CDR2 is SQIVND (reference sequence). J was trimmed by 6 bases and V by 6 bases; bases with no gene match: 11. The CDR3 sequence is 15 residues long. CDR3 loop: CASRSSGLAEQTQYF. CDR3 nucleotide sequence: TGTGCCAGTAGGTCCTCGGGACTAGCCGAGCAGACCCAGTACTTC.

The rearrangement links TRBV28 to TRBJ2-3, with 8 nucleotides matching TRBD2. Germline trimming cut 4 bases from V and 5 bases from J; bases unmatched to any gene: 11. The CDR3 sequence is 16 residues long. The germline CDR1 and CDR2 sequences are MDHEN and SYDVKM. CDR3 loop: CASSSVAGRAGDTQYF. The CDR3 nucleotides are TGTGCCAGCAGTTCAGTAGCGGGAAGGGCGGGAGATACGCAGTATTTT.

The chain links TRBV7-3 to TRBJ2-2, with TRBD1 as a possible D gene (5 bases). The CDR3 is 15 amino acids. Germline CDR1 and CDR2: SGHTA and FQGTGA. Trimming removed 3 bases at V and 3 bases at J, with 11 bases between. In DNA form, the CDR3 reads TGTGCCAGCAGCTTTGGGGCAGCCTACACCGGGGAGCTGTTTTTT. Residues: CASSFGAAYTGELFF.

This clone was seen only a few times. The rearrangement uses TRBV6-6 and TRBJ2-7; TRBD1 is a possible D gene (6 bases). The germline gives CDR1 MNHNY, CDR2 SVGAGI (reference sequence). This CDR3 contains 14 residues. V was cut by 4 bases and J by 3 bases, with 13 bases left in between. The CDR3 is CASSLQGWSYEQYF. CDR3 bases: TGTGCCAGCAGTTTACAGGGATGGAGCTACGAGCAGTACTTC.